Listed here are 4 T cell receptor beta chains from one sample, sequenced in a study of blood T cell repertoires in COVID-19. Generated by immunoSEQ multiplex PCR, the TCRdb table keeps only in-frame clones and is missing some. Altogether roughly 410,000 clones are present, around 87% being singletons, with the ten largest covering 2% to 2.5%. Material for sequencing was peripheral blood. The source is a woman aged 60-75 years with COVID-19, enrolled during active disease.

This chain links TRBV9 with TRBJ2-7; perhaps TRBD2 as D (5 bases). The CDR3 is made up of 14 amino acids. V shed 4 bases and J shed 0 bases, with 11 bases lying between them. In germline, CDR1 is SGDLS, CDR2 YYNGEE. CDR3: CASSPAGSSYEQYF. The CDR3 coding sequence is TGTGCCAGCAGCCCCGCTGGGAGCTCCTACGAGCAGTACTTC.

The chain carries TRBV12-3 or TRBV12-4 and TRBJ1-2; 7 bases are a match to TRBD1. Trimming at V came to 5 bases and at J to 7 bases, leaving 7 bases not matched to a gene. This CDR3 comprises 13 residues. The CDR3 DNA is TGTGCCAGCAGTCCACAGGGGATCGGTGGCTACACCTTC. Its translation: CASSPQGIGGYTF.

The CDR3 loop reads CASSPGQDSTEAFF. For the CDR3, the DNA is TGTGCCAGCTCACCAGGACAGGACTCTACTGAAGCTTTCTTT. This chain joins TRBV18 and TRBJ1-1; 7 bases are a match to TRBD1. Germline loops: CDR1 KGHSH, CDR2 LQKENI. Losses at the gene ends were 2 bases for V and 5 bases for J; bases not matched to a gene: 5. The CDR3 loop spans 14 amino acids.

This chain uses TRBV29-1 with TRBJ2-5; a weak D match, TRBD1 (6 bases). Germline V CDR1 and CDR2: SQVTM, ANQGSEA. The CDR3 runs to 13 residues. Trimming took 2 bases from V and 1 from J, leaving 8 bases between them. Here the CDR3 reads CSVEYRAQETQYF. The CDR3 bases are TGCAGCGTTGAATACAGGGCCCAAGAGACCCAGTACTTC.